The clone carrying this T cell receptor beta chain was picked up a small number of times. Its antigen remains unidentified. The TCRbeta library was prepared with unique molecular identifiers. TCRdb re-called the PCR reads through MiXCR, storing one row per CDR3 protein. The table shows approximately 97,000 distinct CDR3 sequences, with about 6.8% occurring only once. The entry originates in a study of T-cell reconstitution after alpha-beta-depleted transplantation in children. Findings and limits, study-wide: Surviving thymic progenitors and recipient T cells were the source of high TCRbeta diversity at day 60 in some patients.

The clonotype originates from a boy aged 2-15 years with acute lymphoblastic leukemia, due to receive a stem cell transplant. Sample: PBMCs, taken before TCRalphabeta/CD19-depleted stem cell transplant.

The DNA for the CDR3 is TGCAGTGCTAGAGACCCGGGAGATACGCAGTATTTT. This encodes CSARDPGDTQYF. The chain uses TRBV20-1 and TRBJ2-3; no reliable D call. V lost 0 bases and J 5 bases, leaving 6 bases between the germline ends. Germline V gives CDR1 DFQATT, CDR2 SNEGSKA (reference sequence). This CDR3 has 12 residues.